The following is a TCR beta chain sequence with its context. No antigen is known for it. A much larger clonotype is one base distant, so this may be a read error. This entry is derived from a study of T cells after yellow fever vaccination (dated by TCRdb to about 2019). A note on the overall study: Libraries from fractions with low cell numbers were prepared with the SMART-Seq v4 Ultra Low Input RNA kit. To follow T-cell clones before and after primary and booster YFV17D yellow fever vaccination, bulk TCR alpha and beta repertoires were sequenced over time. Two healthy male donors, one aged 18 to 30 and one aged 30 to 40 years, were included in the cohort. Blood was collected at multiple timepoints before and after primary and secondary immunization, and bulk PBMC replicates and cell subsets were isolated.

The treatment or condition label of this sample denotes: live attenuated yellow fever vaccine strain. A standard Ficoll-Paque protocol was used to isolate PBMCs from peripheral blood. CD4 and CD8 T-cell fractions were isolated with Dynabeads CD4 and CD8 positive selection kits. TriZol was used to extract RNA from bulk PBMCs, CD4 and CD8 fractions, and dextramer-positive and dextramer-negative fractions. The research as a whole found: The secondary T-cell response was weaker than the primary response but faster, peaking on day 5 instead of day 15. A small fraction of clonotypes appeared in both the CD4 and CD8 compartments, likely as a result of convergent recombination. After the booster, most clones that had expanded after primary vaccination were detected again (over 95% of CD4 and around nine tenths of CD8), suggesting broad maintenance of memory. Because abundant contaminating clonotypes from the bulk population could be contained in FACS-sorted repertoires, computational filtering was required. Only a couple of donors were included in the study, so the extent to which the findings can be generalized is limited.

The CDR3 covers 12 residues, taking in both the cysteine and the phenylalanine. The kept DNA is CDR3 alone, 36 bases in frame from the first base. Trimming removed 4 bases from V and 5 bases from J, leaving 11 bases between the germline ends. The germline V gene yields SQVTM for CDR1 and ANQGSEA for CDR2. Synthesis of TCR cDNA relied on 5'RACE template switching, a step that introduced a universal primer site along with unique molecular identifiers. Priming of cDNA synthesis was performed from both the TCR alpha and TCR beta constant segments. Libraries were amplified in two PCR steps, with sample barcodes and sequencing adapters added in the second step. Sequencing of libraries was performed on Illumina HiSeq 2500 (2x100 bp) or NovaSeq (2x150 bp). Processing in the source paper ran as follows. MIGEC was used to demultiplex reads and collapse the reads into UMI consensus sequences, and MiXCR was used for V(D)J alignment. Vaccine-responding clonotypes were defined with edgeR using replicate PBMC samples, requiring FDR below 0.01 and a log2 fold change above 5 up to day 15. Bulk clonotypes were assigned CD4 or CD8 identity according to which sequenced CD4 or CD8 repertoire held them at higher abundance. TCRdb itself trimmed the public reads at Q25 with fastp, ran MiXCR and retained productive beta chains. Records with the same CDR3 protein are collapsed into one entry carrying the most frequent genes and DNA. The authors' filters were not applied to this entry. This sample holds 140,000 to 150,000 distinct CDR3 sequences; under 7% were observed only once. Of the sample, 0.55% to 0.7% is held by the ten largest clones.

This TCR was sampled from a man aged 25-45 years who received the YFV17D yellow fever vaccine. The V and J segments used are TRBV29-1 and TRBJ2-5; the best D guess is TRBD2, with 5 bases matching. The material was CD4+ T cells sorted from PBMCs, obtained 10 days after the yellow fever booster vaccination. The CDR3 in this case is CSVGGIRETQYF. In nucleotides, the sequence is TGCAGCGTTGGAGGGATCAGGGAGACCCAGTACTTC.